This T cell receptor beta chain was sequenced in a study of cytomegalovirus exposure and HLA in healthy donors (dated by TCRdb to 2016 to 2017). As for the study more broadly: In an earlier analysis of approximately 640 of the donors, around 290 Gb of sequence data and 90 million to 120 million unique TCR beta sequences from some 170 million T cells were reported. About 320 gigabases of sequencing data and tens of millions of unique TCR sequences were included in an early release covering roughly 600 HLA-typed donors. Of the roughly 410 genotyped donors, less than 90% were placed in the genetic ancestry cluster associated with self-reported Caucasian donors. The study aimed to test whether cataloging public T cell receptors could reveal signatures of past pathogen exposure. The study profiled the T cell repertoires of some 610 subjects by immunosequencing and related them to cytomegalovirus serostatus. A separate validation cohort of 100 to 150 different subjects was used in addition to the 666-subject first cohort. To predict cytomegalovirus infection status, the study brought together high-throughput TCR immunosequencing, statistical association of individual TCRs with disease status, and machine learning. In a later analysis, previously published TCR beta repertoires from roughly 710 donors were re-analyzed and high-resolution HLA genotyping was added so that TCR occurrence patterns could be studied. In the later analysis, no new phenotypic data were used to find candidate immune exposures; instead, reliance was placed on TCR beta sequences and their occurrence across donors. In an earlier analysis of 587 of the donors, high-throughput TCR beta sequencing was used to judge whether each TCR beta V gene segment behaved as functional or pseudogenic. Donor age, sex, ethnicity and CMV serostatus were collected together with the repertoire data. In a later genetic analysis, genome-wide SNP genotypes for about 55% of the roughly 700 donors were used, and that subset was treated as a discovery cohort. All discovery cohort repertoires had been generated using a single sequencing platform. HLA typing covered class I and class II loci at four-digit resolution. Typing coverage differed by locus: A, B, C, DRB1 and DQB1 were typed in roughly 620-640 donors, DQA1 in 500 to 550, DPA1 in 600 to 610, and DPB1 in just under 490. Roughly 5 DR-DQ haplotypes were handled as single units for association and clustering, since linkage in the cohort was strong. On average, about 200,000 unique TCR beta nucleotide sequences were sequenced per donor among a few hundred genotyped donors of the cohort, with about 19% of those sequences being non-productive.

The receptor library was made with the immunoSEQ multiplex PCR assay. For the multiplex PCR, a mixture combining 60 forward primers for TCR Vbeta segments and 13 reverse primers for TCR Jbeta segments was used. Amplification of the CDR3 region of rearranged TCR beta genes was performed with a multiplex PCR assay on genomic DNA. On the Illumina HiSeq System, the amplified TCR beta libraries were sequenced as 87-base-pair reads. The study's own analysis went as follows. A later analysis counted some 80 million unique TCR beta chains across the 640 or so repertoires, and some 11 million of these chains were shared by at least two donors. Raw reads were error-corrected and collapsed into unique sequences by a nearest-neighbor algorithm in which closely related sequences were merged to remove PCR and sequencing errors. CDR3 sequences were aligned to IMGT reference sequences to assign V, D and J gene segments. For a sequence to be retained, at least a six-nucleotide match to both a V gene segment and a J gene segment was required. Rearrangements were classified as productive when the CDR3 lacked stop codons and remained in frame with V and J, and all other rearrangements were classified as non-productive. CDR3 was defined by IMGT convention, running from the second conserved V-encoded cysteine to the conserved J-encoded phenylalanine. Sequences without an unambiguous match to a single V gene segment were excluded from the earlier analysis of about 600 of the donors. An earlier analysis of some 610 of the donors called V segments functional above 56.7% productive rearrangements and segregating when the between-donor standard deviation exceeded 5%. A statistical classification framework was built for diagnosing cytomegalovirus status from the catalog of TCR beta chain sequences. V and J gene assignment, in a later analysis, came from comparing TCR nucleotide sequences with IMGT/GENE-DB human TR gene sequences. The TCRdist pipeline was used in a later analysis to assign CDR3 sequences and most-parsimonious VDJ recombination scenarios. In a later analysis, each TCR beta chain was defined by its CDR3 amino acid sequence together with its V-gene family, and reads lacking a unique V-gene family were excluded. As a way to deal with suspected cross-contamination and a sequencing artifact, a later analysis dropped 640 or so nucleotide sequences that were highly shared and had low generation probability. A later analysis calculated a clonal expansion index for each public chain from normalized within-repertoire ranks of inferred template counts. Generation probabilities in a later analysis came from a VDJ recombination model fitted to out-of-frame rearrangements, and those results were checked against IGoR. In a later analysis, TCR-TCR, TCR-HLA and TCR-CMV co-occurrence was scored with hypergeometric tests, and a repertoire-size bias correction was applied to TCR pairs. To estimate false discovery rates, a later analysis permuted the HLA or CMV assignments 20 times. In a later analysis, co-occurring TCRs were grouped using DBSCAN, with TCRdist sequence similarity added in when clustering inside HLA-allele-positive subsets. Repertoires with fewer than 30,000 or more than 120,000 public chains, plus five repertoires with anomalous nucleotide sharing, were excluded from co-occurrence clustering. The table comes from immuneACCESS by way of TCRdb, which keeps in-frame sequences with V and J called. Part of the clones is missing from these tables; in studies checked, under half for an unresolved V gene and the rest for unknown reasons. V and J calls plus clone size are reproduced from that table; the DNA served to infer D and trimming. Within this sample are about 93,000 clones, with under 90% of them counted one time only. 3.8% of the sample is held by the ten biggest clonotypes.

The CDR3 contains 17 residues, cysteine and phenylalanine counted. Just the 51-base CDR3 DNA is kept, in frame starting at base 1. The germline V end is reduced by 3 bases and the J end by 4 bases; junction bases left unmatched: 8. CDR1 and CDR2 (SEHNR, FQNEAQ) derive from the germline V gene (reference sequence). As for this clone: Which antigen it targets is not known. The sample holds no much larger clone one base away, and base qualities are not on file.

The cohort consisted of 600 to 750 healthy bone marrow donors. At the time of sampling, all cohort members were nominally healthy, though unrecorded immune exposures were likely present. The donor tested CMV seronegative and was one of the 352 seronegative cohort members. Every donor gave a peripheral blood sample, and the peripheral blood mononuclear cells from that sample were used for TCR beta sequencing. The Qiagen DNeasy Blood Extraction Kit was used to extract genomic DNA from the blood cell samples. The investigation overall reported the following: Compared with equally common non-associated chains, HLA-associated TCR beta chains in a later analysis were more clonally expanded and had lower generation probabilities. According to the authors, the approach could potentially be generalized to other disease states and immunological phenotypes. According to a later analysis, TCR association rates differed among HLA loci, with DRB1 alleles showing the most associated TCRs and HLA-C alleles showing the fewest. Across donors, most TCR sequences were observed very rarely, whereas some public TCRs were present in many individuals. Because some donors lacked HLA typing at each locus, the association tests relied only on the typed subset. When HLA alleles, especially DR and DQ, strongly co-occurred, TCR associations were difficult to assign to individual alleles. Because counts were too low, under 20 rarely observed V segments, including chromosome 9 orphons, were left out of the earlier analysis of approximately 500 of the donors. A further reported finding was that TCR beta sequences accurately predicted the HLA-A and HLA-B alleles for most subjects in the first cohort. This cohort had only TCR beta chains sequenced, and the lack of alpha or paired-chain data limited which features could be detected. According to a later genetic analysis, donors in an Asian-associated ancestry cluster had fewer N-insertions in productive TCRs than the approximately 710-donor mean. Some IMGT-functional V segments, including TRBV6-2 and TRBV6-3, could not be distinguished by the 87-base-pair reads and were therefore excluded. The presence/absence analyses assumed that sequencing depth was roughly uniform across donors, and that assumption may not be true. In a later analysis, several top co-occurrence clusters were reported to appear linked to parvovirus B19, influenza, CMV and Epstein-Barr virus. A cluster of highly shared sequence variants was judged likely to be a technical artifact of the sequencing pipeline. An earlier analysis of around 600 of the donors showed that most TCR beta V segments appeared in productive rearrangements either about 87% or about 30% of the time, which broadly matched IMGT annotations. Three of the identified cytomegalovirus-associated TCR beta chains were confirmed in vitro to be specific for cytomegalovirus antigens. CMV serostatus was the only immune exposure information available for the cohort. A later analysis found that most CMV-associated TCR beta chains appeared HLA-restricted, with HLA associations seemingly driven largely by CMV exposure. At a false discovery rate of 0.05, a later analysis linked some 18,000 TCR beta sequences to specific HLA alleles. An association between a missense DCLRE1C variant and V-gene and J-gene trimming of TCR beta chains was found in a later genetic analysis and replicated in an independent cohort. The classifier was reported to diagnose cytomegalovirus status with high specificity and sensitivity in both the original cohort and the validation cohort. The study gave a list of some 150 TCR beta chains associated with cytomegalovirus. Correlated functional status among segregating V segments might reflect linkage disequilibrium, but an unknown experimental factor could not be ruled out.

The V and J segments used are TRBV7-9 and TRBJ2-5; the junction holds 13 bases that match TRBD2. The sample consisted of PBMCs. The receptor was derived from a man aged 50 to 60 in good health and CMV-seronegative. The DNA is TGTGCCAGCAGCTTTCCCCGACTAGCGGGAGGCATAGAGACCCAGTACTTC. It codes for CASSFPRLAGGIETQYF.